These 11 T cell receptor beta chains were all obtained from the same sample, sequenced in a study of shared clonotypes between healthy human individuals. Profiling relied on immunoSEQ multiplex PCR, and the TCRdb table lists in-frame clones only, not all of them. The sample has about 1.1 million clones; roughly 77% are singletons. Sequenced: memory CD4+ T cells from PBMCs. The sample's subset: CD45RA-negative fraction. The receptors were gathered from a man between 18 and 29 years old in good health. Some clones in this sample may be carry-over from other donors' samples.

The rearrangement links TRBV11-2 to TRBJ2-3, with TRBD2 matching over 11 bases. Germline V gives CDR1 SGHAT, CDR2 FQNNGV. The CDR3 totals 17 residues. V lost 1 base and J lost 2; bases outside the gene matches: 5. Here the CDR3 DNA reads TGTGCCAGCAGCTTAGGACTAGCGGGGTGGTACACAGATACGCAGTATTTT. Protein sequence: CASSLGLAGWYTDTQYF.

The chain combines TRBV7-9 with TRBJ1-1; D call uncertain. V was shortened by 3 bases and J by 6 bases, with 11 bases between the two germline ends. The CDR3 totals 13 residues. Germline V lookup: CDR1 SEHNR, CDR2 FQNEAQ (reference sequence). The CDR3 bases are TGTGCCAGCAGCTTGTGGCGGGTCGCTGAAGCTTTCTTT. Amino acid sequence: CASSLWRVAEAFF.

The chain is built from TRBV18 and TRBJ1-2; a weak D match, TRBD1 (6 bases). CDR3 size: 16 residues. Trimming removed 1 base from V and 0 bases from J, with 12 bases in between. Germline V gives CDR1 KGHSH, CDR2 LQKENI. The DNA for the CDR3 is TGTGCCAGCTCACCACTAGGGACACAAGCTAACTATGGCTACACCTTC. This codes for CASSPLGTQANYGYTF.

The CDR3 DNA reads as TGTGCCAGCAGGTCGACAGGGGTAACTGAAGCTTTCTTT. Encoded protein: CASRSTGVTEAFF. The V call is TRBV28, the J call TRBJ1-1, with TRBD1 matching 8 bases. The germline gives CDR1 MDHEN, CDR2 SYDVKM. This CDR3 spans 13 amino acids. The V segment lost 6 bases and the J segment 5 bases; nucleotides outside the gene matches: 5.

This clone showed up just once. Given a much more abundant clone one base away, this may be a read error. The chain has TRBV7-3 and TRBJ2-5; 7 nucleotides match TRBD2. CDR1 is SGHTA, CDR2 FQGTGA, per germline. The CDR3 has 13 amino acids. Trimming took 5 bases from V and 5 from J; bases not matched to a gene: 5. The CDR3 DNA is TGTGCCAGCAGCCCCCAGGGAGGGGAGACCCAGTACTTC. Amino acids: CASSPQGGETQYF.

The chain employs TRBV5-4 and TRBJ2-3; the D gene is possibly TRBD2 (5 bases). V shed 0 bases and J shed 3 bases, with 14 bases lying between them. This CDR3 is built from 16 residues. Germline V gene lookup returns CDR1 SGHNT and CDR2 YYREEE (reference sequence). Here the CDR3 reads CASSLASGRRTDTQYF. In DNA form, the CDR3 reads TGTGCCAGCAGCTTGGCCTCGGGGAGACGAACAGATACGCAGTATTTT.

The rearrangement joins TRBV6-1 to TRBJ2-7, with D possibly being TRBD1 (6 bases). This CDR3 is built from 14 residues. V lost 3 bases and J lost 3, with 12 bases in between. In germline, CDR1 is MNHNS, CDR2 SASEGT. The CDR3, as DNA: TGTGCCAGCAGTGAGGCTCAGGGGTACTACGAGCAGTACTTC. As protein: CASSEAQGYYEQYF.

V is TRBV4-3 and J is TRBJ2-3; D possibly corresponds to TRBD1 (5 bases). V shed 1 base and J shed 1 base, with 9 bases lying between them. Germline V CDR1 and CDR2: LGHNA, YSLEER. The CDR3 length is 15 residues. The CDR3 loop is CASSQVQARTDTQYF. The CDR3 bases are TGCGCCAGCAGCCAAGTACAGGCCCGCACAGATACGCAGTATTTT.

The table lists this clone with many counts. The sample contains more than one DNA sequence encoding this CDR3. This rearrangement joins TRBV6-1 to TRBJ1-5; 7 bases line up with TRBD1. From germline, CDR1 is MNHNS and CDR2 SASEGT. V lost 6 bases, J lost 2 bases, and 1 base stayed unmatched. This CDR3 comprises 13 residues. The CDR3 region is CASRGTGNQPQHF. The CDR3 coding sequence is TGTGCCAGCAGAGGGACAGGCAATCAGCCCCAGCATTTT.

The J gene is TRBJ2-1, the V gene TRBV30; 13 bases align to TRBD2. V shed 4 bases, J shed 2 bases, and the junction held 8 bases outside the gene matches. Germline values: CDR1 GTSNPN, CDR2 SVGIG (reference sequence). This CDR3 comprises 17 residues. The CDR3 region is CAWIGGTSGRAYNEQFF. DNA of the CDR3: TGTGCCTGGATTGGTGGTACTAGCGGGAGGGCCTACAATGAGCAGTTCTTC.

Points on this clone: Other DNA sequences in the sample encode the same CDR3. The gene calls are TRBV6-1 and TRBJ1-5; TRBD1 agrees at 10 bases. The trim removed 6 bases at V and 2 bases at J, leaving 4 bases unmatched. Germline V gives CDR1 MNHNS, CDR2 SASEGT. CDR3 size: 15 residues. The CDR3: CASRIGTGGNQPQHF. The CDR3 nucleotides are TGTGCCAGCAGGATTGGGACAGGGGGCAATCAGCCCCAGCATTTT.